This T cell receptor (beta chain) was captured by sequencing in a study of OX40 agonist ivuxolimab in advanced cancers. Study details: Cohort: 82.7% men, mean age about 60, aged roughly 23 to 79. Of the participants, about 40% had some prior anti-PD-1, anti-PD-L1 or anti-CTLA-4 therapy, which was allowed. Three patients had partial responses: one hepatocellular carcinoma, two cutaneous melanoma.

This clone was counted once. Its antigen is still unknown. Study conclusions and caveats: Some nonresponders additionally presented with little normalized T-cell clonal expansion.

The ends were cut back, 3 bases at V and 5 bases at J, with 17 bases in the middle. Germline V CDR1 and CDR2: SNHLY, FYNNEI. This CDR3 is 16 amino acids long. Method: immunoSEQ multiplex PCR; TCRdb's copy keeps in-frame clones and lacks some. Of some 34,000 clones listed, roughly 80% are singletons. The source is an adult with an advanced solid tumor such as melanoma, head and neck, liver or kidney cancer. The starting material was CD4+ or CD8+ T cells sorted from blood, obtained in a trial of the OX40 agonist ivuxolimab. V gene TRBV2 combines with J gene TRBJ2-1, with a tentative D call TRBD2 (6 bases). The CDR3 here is CASSDPGLTNDNEQFF. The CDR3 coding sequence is TGTGCCAGCAGTGATCCGGGACTGACGAATGACAATGAGCAGTTCTTC.